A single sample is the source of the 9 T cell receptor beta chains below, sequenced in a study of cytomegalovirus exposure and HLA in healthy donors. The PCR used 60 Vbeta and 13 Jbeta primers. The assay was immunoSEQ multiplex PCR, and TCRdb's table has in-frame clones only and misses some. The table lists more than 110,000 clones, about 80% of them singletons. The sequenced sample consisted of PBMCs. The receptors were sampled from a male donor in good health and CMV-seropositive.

The CDR3 region has the DNA TGTGCCAGCAGGAAGGGACAGACAAACCAAGAGACCCAGTACTTC. Protein product: CASRKGQTNQETQYF. The rearrangement uses TRBV6-1 and TRBJ2-5; 7 bases line up with TRBD1. Per germline, CDR1 MNHNS and CDR2 SASEGT. J was trimmed by 0 bases and V by 6 bases; bases with no gene match: 7. This CDR3 is built from 15 residues.

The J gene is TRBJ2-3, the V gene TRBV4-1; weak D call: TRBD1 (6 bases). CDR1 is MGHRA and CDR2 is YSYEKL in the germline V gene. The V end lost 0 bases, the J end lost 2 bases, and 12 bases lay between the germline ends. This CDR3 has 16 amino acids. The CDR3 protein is CASSQDPGAVTDTQYF. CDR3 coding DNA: TGCGCCAGCAGCCAAGATCCAGGGGCAGTCACAGATACGCAGTATTTT.

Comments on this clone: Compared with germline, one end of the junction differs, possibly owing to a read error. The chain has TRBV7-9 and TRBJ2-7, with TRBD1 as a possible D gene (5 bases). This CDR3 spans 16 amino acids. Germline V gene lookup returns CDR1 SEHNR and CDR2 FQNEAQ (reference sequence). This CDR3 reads CSSSSYRIESSYEQYF. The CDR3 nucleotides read TGTTCCAGCAGCTCTTACAGGATAGAGAGCTCCTACGAGCAGTACTTC.

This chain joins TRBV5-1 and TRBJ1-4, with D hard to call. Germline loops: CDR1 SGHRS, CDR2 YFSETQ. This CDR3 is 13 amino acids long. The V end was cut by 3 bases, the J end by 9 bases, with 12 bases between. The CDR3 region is CASSSYSPKKLFF. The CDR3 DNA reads TGCGCCAGCAGCTCCTACTCTCCAAAAAAACTGTTTTTT.

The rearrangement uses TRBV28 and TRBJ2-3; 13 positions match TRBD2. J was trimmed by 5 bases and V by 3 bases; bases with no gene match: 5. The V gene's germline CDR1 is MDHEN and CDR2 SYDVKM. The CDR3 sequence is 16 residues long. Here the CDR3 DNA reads TGTGCCAGCAGTTTTGGACTAGCGGGAGTCGAAGATACGCAGTATTTT. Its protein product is CASSFGLAGVEDTQYF.

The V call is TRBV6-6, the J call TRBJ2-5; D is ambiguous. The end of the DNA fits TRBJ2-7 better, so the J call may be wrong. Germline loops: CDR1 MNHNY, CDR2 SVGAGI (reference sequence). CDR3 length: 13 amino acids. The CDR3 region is CASSPPGFYEQYF. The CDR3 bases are TGTGCCAGCAGTCCCCCCGGTTTCTACGAGCAGTACTTC.

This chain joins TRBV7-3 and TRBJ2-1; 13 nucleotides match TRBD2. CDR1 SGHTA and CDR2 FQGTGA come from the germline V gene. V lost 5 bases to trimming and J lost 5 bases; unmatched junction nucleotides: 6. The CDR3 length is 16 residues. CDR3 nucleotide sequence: TGTGCCAGCAGCCCCAAAGGGACTAGCGGGGACAATGAGCAGTTCTTC. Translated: CASSPKGTSGDNEQFF.

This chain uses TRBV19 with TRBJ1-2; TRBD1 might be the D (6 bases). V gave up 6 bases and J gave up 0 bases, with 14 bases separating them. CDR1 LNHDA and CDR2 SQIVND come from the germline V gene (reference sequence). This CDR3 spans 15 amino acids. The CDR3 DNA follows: TGTGCCAGTAGATATGGGGACACCCCTAACTATGGCTACACCTTC. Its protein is CASRYGDTPNYGYTF.

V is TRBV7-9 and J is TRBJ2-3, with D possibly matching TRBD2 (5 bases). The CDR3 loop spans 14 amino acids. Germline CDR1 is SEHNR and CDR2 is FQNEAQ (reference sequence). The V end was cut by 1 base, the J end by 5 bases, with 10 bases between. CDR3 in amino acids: CASSLGAGLDTQYF. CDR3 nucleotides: TGTGCCAGCAGCTTAGGTGCGGGTCTAGATACGCAGTATTTT. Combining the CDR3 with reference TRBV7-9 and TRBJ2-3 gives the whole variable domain DTGVSQNPRHKITKRGQNVTFRCDPISEHNRLYWYRQTLGQGPEFLTYFQNEAQLEKSRLLSDRFSAERPKGSFSTLEIQRTEQGDSAMYLCASSLGAGLDTQYFGPGTRLTVL.